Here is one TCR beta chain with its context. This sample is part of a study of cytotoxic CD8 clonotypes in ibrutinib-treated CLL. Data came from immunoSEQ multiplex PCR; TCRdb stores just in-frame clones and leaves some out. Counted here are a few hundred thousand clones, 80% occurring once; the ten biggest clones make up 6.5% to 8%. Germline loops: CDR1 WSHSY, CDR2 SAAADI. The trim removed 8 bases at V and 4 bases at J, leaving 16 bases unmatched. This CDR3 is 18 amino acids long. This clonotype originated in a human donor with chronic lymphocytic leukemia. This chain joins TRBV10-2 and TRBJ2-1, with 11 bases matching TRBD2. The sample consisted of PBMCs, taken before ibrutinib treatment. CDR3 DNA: TGCGCCAGCGGCCCGCGGCTAGCGGGAGGCCCGCGGTACAATGAGCAGTTCTTC. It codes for CASGPRLAGGPRYNEQFF.